The clone carrying this T cell receptor beta chain was observed a handful of times. Its antigen is unidentified. These data come from a study of PD-L1 blockade in urothelial cancer. Study findings and constraints: Tumor-linked clones in blood grew more by 3 weeks in durable-benefit patients. Where pretreatment blood TCR clonality fell below the median, better survival was predicted.

From germline, CDR1 is SQVTM and CDR2 ANQGSEA. Trimming pared 6 bases from V and 4 bases from J, leaving 15 bases between. The CDR3 extends over 13 amino acids. Generated by immunoSEQ multiplex PCR, the TCRdb table keeps only in-frame clones and is missing some. Of about 88,000 clones in the sample, 70% to 90% were seen once. Time point indicated: pretreatment peripheral blood. This TCR derives from a woman at least 80 years old with urothelial cancer. The chain uses TRBV29-1 and TRBJ1-1; tentative D call: TRBD1 (6 bases). The sequences come from PBMCs, collected around atezolizumab (anti-PD-L1) treatment. The CDR3 DNA sequence: TGCAGCGTCCAGACAGGACATAGCACTGAAGCTTTCTTT. Translated, it gives CSVQTGHSTEAFF.